Below are 15 T cell receptor beta chains sequenced from a single sample in a study of neurological immune-mediated disorders. The sample's time point: longitudinal time-point 2. TCRdb reprocessed the 5' RACE reads via MiXCR and lists one record per CDR3 protein. The sample has tens of thousands of distinct CDR3 sequences, roughly 13% seen once. Sequencing was carried out using PBMCs. Every receptor here comes from a female donor with HTLV-1-associated myelopathy (HAM/TSP).

This clonotype appeared many times. V and J are TRBV12-3 or TRBV12-4 and TRBJ1-1, with D hard to call. This CDR3 region has 14 residues. V lost 8 bases, J lost 1 base, and 14 bases lay in between. In nucleotides, the CDR3 is TGTGCCAGCTTTCGGACTCAAGGGAACACTGAAGCTTTCTTT. As protein: CASFRTQGNTEAFF.

This clonotype came up many times. One end of the junction is discordant with germline, which a read error may explain. The rearrangement uses TRBV15 and TRBJ2-7; the D is unclear. CDR3 length: 12 amino acids. Germline V CDR1 and CDR2: LNHNV, YYDKDF (reference sequence). The DNA of the CDR3 is TGTGCTACCAGCAGAGATTCACGCGAGCAGTACTTC. This codes for CATSRDSREQYF. Full variable domain (remainder filled in from reference TRBV15 and TRBJ2-7): DAMVIQNPRYQVTQFGKPVTLSCSQTLNHNVMYWYQQKSSQAPKLLFHYYDKDFNNEADTPDNFQSRRPNTSFCFLDIRSPGLGDTAMYLCATSRDSREQYFGPGTRLTVT.

This clonotype was counted at least ten times. The rearrangement uses TRBV7-7 and TRBJ2-6; no definite D call. This CDR3 spans 14 amino acids. V shed 8 bases and J shed 0 bases, with 8 bases lying between them. In germline, CDR1 is SSHAT, CDR2 FNYEAQ (reference sequence). DNA of the CDR3: TGTGCCAGCTCTGTTAGCTCTGGGGCCAACGTCCTGACTTTC. The encoded protein is CASSVSSGANVLTF.

This clonotype showed up many times. The V gene is TRBV20-1, the J gene TRBJ2-5; D not certain. V lost 1 base and J 5 bases, leaving 8 bases between the germline ends. Germline V gives CDR1 DFQATT, CDR2 SNEGSKA (reference sequence). CDR3 length: 12 amino acids. CDR3 bases: TGCAGTGCTAGAGTCGGACGTGAGACCCAGTACTTC. Encoded protein: CSARVGRETQYF.

At least ten counts were recorded for this clonotype. The chain carries TRBV7-9 and TRBJ1-6; D uncertain. The CDR3 totals 12 residues. Germline V gives CDR1 SEHNR, CDR2 FQNEAQ (reference sequence). V was pared by 3 bases and J by 13 bases, with 10 bases between. The CDR3 DNA is TGTGCCAGCAGCTTCGGGGAAGATCCCCTCCACTTT. It translates to CASSFGEDPLHF.

This clonotype was observed a few times. One base away lies a much larger clone, so this may be a sequencing read error. CDR3 bases: TGTGCCAGCGGCCCTTCTACAGGGGGCTTAGGGACTAATGAAAAACTGTTTTTT. Its protein product is CASGPSTGGLGTNEKLFF. The chain couples TRBV12-3 or TRBV12-4 to TRBJ1-4, with 9 bases aligning to TRBD1. The length of the CDR3 is 18 residues. V gave up 8 bases and J gave up 2 bases; unmatched junction bases: 15.

This clonotype was observed many times. The chain uses TRBV5-1 and TRBJ2-1, with 9 nucleotides matching TRBD2. CDR1 SGHRS and CDR2 YFSETQ come from the germline V gene. V shed 2 bases, J shed 6 bases, and the junction held 9 bases outside the gene matches. The CDR3 loop spans 16 amino acids. This chain's CDR3 is CASSLAVSRGGNEQFF. For the CDR3, the DNA is TGCGCCAGCAGCTTAGCCGTTTCGCGGGGGGGCAATGAGCAGTTCTTC.

The V gene is TRBV5-1, the J gene TRBJ1-4; D gene ambiguous. Germline lookup yields CDR1 SGHRS and CDR2 YFSETQ. The CDR3 length is 14 residues. Trimming pared 5 bases from V and 8 bases from J, leaving 16 bases between. Here the CDR3 reads CASRSGNGLEKLFF. In DNA form, the CDR3 reads TGCGCCAGCAGGTCGGGGAACGGACTCGAAAAACTGTTTTTT.

This clonotype has at least ten counts. The gene calls are TRBV28 and TRBJ2-3; a weak D match, TRBD1 (5 bases). The CDR3 extends over 12 amino acids. V was shortened by 6 bases and J by 7 bases, with 11 bases between the two germline ends. Germline CDR1 reads MDHEN; CDR2 reads SYDVKM. The CDR3 reads CASRLRANTQYF. CDR3 DNA sequence: TGTGCCAGCAGACTCAGGGCAAATACGCAGTATTTT.

V and J are TRBV7-9 and TRBJ1-4; TRBD1 might be the D (5 bases). This CDR3 has 16 amino acids. Germline CDR1 is SEHNR and CDR2 is FQNEAQ (reference sequence). Trimming removed 3 bases from V and 6 bases from J, with 17 bases in between. CDR3 residues: CASSFNPGAGDEKLFF. The CDR3 nucleotides are TGTGCCAGCAGCTTTAATCCTGGGGCCGGCGATGAAAAACTGTTTTTT.

This clonotype has a count of ten or more. This chain links TRBV11-2 with TRBJ1-1; D gene ambiguous. Germline CDR1 reads SGHAT; CDR2 reads FQNNGV. The CDR3 is 12 amino acids. V was cut by 5 bases and J by 5 bases, with 9 bases left in between. The CDR3 sequence: CASSDPRTEAFF. The CDR3 bases are TGTGCCAGCAGCGACCCGAGGACTGAAGCTTTCTTT.

This clonotype was recorded at least ten times. V and J are TRBV20-1 and TRBJ1-4; the D gene is possibly TRBD1 (6 bases). CDR3 length: 13 amino acids. Trimming stripped 5 bases from V and 8 bases from J, with 15 bases between. Per germline, CDR1 DFQATT and CDR2 SNEGSKA (reference sequence). CDR3 nucleotide sequence: TGCAGTGCTTCCAGGGGACCGATGGAAAAACTGTTTTTT. The encoded protein is CSASRGPMEKLFF.

There are many counts of this clonotype. This chain joins TRBV29-1 and TRBJ1-1; D unresolved. V lost 5 bases, J lost 1 base, and 11 bases lay in between. The CDR3 consists of 13 residues. In germline, CDR1 is SQVTM, CDR2 ANQGSEA. CDR3 bases: TGCAGCGTTCCAGGCGCGACGAACACTGAAGCTTTCTTT. Translating gives CSVPGATNTEAFF.

This clonotype was recorded many times. This rearrangement joins TRBV5-1 to TRBJ1-1; a possible D gene is TRBD1 (6 bases). V dropped 6 bases and J dropped 2 bases, with 17 bases sitting between them. Germline V gives CDR1 SGHRS, CDR2 YFSETQ. CDR3 length: 15 residues. CDR3 region: CASTRWAGANTEAFF. The CDR3 DNA sequence: TGCGCCAGCACCCGGTGGGCAGGGGCAAACACTGAAGCTTTCTTT.

The table lists this clonotype with many counts. This chain uses TRBV7-2 with TRBJ2-1, with a tentative D call TRBD2 (6 bases). Trimming left V 3 bases short and J 2 bases short, with 8 bases between. CDR1 and CDR2 from the germline V gene are SGHTA and FQGNSA. This CDR3 is 14 amino acids long. CDR3 amino acids: CASSFAGPYNEQFF. As DNA, the CDR3 is TGTGCCAGCAGCTTTGCGGGGCCCTACAATGAGCAGTTCTTC.